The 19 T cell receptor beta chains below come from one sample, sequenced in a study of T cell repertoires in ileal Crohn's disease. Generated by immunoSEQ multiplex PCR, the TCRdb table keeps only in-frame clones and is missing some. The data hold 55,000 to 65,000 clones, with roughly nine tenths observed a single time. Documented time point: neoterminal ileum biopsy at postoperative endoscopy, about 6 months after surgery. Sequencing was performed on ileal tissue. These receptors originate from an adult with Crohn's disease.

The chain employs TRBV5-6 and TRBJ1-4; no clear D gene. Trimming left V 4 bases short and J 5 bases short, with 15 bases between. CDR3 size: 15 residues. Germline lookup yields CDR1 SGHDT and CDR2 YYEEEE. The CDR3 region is CASSPLGSGNEKLFF. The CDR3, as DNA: TGTGCCAGCAGCCCGTTAGGATCGGGGAATGAAAAACTGTTTTTT.

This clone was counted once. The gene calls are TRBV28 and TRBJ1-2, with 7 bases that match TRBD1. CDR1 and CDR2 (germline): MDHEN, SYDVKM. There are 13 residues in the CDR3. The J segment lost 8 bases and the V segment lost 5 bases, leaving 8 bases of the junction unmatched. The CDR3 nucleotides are TGTGCCAGCAGTGAAAGGGGGCATAGGGGCTACACCTTC. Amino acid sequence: CASSERGHRGYTF.

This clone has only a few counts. Written as DNA, the CDR3 is TGTGCCAGCAGTGAGGGGGGTGAGCAGTTCTTC. Translated, it gives CASSEGGEQFF. The genes are TRBV2 and TRBJ2-1; a possible D gene is TRBD2 (6 bases). V was cut by 3 bases and J by 9 bases, with 6 bases left in between. Germline loops: CDR1 SNHLY, CDR2 FYNNEI. This CDR3 comprises 11 residues.

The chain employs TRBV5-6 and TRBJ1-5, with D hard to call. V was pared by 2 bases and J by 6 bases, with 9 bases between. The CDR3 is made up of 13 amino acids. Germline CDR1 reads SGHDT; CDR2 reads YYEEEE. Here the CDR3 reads CASSFRGSQPQHF. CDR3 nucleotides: TGTGCCAGCAGCTTCAGAGGGTCTCAGCCCCAGCATTTT.

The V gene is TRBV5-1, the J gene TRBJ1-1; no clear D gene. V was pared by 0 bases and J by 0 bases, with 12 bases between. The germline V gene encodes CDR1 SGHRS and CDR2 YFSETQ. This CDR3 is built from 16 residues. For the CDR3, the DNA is TGCGCCAGCAGCTTGGCTTCGGGTGCACTGAACACTGAAGCTTTCTTT. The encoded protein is CASSLASGALNTEAFF.

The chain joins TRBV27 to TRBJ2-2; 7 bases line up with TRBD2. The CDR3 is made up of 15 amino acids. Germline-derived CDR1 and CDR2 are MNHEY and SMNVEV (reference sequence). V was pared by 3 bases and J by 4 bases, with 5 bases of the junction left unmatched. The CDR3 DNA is TGTGCCAGCAGTTTTATAACGGGGGGCACCGGGGAGCTGTTTTTT. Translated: CASSFITGGTGELFF.

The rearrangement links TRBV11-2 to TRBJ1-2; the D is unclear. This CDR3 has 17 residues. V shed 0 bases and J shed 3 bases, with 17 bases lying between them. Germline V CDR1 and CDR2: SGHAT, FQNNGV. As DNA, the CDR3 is TGTGCCAGCAGCTTAGATGGTTTCGTGCGGCGGGACTATGGCTACACCTTC. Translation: CASSLDGFVRRDYGYTF.

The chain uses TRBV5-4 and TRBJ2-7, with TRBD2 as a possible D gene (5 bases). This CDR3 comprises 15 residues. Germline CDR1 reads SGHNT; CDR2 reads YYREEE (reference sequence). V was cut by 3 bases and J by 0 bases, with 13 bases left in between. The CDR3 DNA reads TGTGCCAGCAGCTGGGGAGTGGAAACCTCCTACGAGCAGTACTTC. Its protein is CASSWGVETSYEQYF.

The CDR3 DNA reads TGCGCCAGCAGCTTGACAGGGTTCGACACTGAAGCTTTCTTT. This gives the protein CASSLTGFDTEAFF. V is TRBV5-1 and J is TRBJ1-1; the D gene is possibly TRBD1 (6 bases). The CDR3 length is 14 residues. V lost 1 base and J 3 bases, leaving 10 bases between the germline ends. From germline, CDR1 is SGHRS and CDR2 YFSETQ. The full variable domain, rest sourced from reference TRBV5-1 and TRBJ1-1, is KAGVTQTPRYLIKTRGQQVTLSCSPISGHRSVSWYQQTPGQGLQFLFEYFSETQRNKGNFPGRFSGRQFSNSRSEMNVSTLELGDSALYLCASSLTGFDTEAFFGQGTRLTVV.

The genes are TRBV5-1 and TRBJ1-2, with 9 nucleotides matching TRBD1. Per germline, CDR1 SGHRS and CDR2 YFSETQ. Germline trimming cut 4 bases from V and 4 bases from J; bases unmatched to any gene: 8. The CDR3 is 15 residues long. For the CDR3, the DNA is TGCGCCAGCAGCATAGGGACAGGGAGTCCCTATGGCTACACCTTC. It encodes CASSIGTGSPYGYTF.

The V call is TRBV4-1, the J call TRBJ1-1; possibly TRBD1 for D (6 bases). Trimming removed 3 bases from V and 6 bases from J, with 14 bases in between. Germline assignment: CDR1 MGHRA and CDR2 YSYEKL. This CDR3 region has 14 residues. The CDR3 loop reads CASSQDTGYAEAFF. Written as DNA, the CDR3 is TGCGCCAGCAGCCAGGACACAGGGTACGCTGAAGCTTTCTTT.

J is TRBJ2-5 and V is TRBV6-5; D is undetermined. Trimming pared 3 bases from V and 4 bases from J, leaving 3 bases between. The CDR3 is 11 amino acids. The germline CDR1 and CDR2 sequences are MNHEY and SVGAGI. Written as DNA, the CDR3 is TGTGCCAGCAGTTATAGAGAGACCCAGTACTTC. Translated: CASSYRETQYF.

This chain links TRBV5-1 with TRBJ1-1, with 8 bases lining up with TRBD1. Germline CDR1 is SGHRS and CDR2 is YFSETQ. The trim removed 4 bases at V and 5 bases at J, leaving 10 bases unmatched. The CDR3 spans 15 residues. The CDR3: CASSLLTGARTEAFF. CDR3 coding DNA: TGCGCCAGCAGCCTACTGACAGGGGCAAGGACTGAAGCTTTCTTT.

CDR3 amino acids: CASSSRGSPYEQYF. As DNA, the CDR3 is TGTGCCAGCAGCTCCAGGGGTTCCCCCTACGAGCAGTACTTC. This chain joins TRBV7-9 and TRBJ2-7; D is possibly TRBD1 (6 bases). The germline gives CDR1 SEHNR, CDR2 FQNEAQ (reference sequence). The CDR3 is made up of 14 amino acids. The V and J ends lost 4 bases and 2 bases respectively, with 12 bases between them.

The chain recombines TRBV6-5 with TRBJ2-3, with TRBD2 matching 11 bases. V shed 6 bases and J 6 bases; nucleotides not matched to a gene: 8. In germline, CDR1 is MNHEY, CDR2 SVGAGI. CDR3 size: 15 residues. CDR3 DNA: TGTGCCAGCAGGAGACTAGCGGGGCAAAGGGATACGCAGTATTTT. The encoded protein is CASRRLAGQRDTQYF.

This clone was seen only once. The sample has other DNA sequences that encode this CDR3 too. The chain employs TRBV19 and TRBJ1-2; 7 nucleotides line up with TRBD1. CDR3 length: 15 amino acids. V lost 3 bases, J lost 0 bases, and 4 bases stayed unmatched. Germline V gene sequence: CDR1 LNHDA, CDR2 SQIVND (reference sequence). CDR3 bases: TGTGCCAGTAGTATCCCGGGACAGCCTAACTATGGCTACACCTTC. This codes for CASSIPGQPNYGYTF.

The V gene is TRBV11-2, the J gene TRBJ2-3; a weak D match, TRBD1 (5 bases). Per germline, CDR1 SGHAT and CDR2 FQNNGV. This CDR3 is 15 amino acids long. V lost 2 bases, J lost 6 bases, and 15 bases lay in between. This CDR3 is CASSLSRVIRDTQYF. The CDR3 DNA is TGTGCCAGCAGCTTAAGCAGGGTCATCCGGGATACGCAGTATTTT. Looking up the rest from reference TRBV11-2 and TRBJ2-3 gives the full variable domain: EAGVAQSPRYKIIEKRQSVAFWCNPISGHATLYWYQQILGQGPKLLIQFQNNGVVDDSQLPKDRFSAERLKGVDSTLKIQPAKLEDSAVYLCASSLSRVIRDTQYFGPGTRLTVL.

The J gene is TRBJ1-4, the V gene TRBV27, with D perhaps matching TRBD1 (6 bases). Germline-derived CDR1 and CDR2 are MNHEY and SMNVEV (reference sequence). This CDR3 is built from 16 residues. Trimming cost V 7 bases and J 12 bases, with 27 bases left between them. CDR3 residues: CASKRSGGQGSAELFF. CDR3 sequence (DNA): TGTGCCAGCAAAAGATCGGGCGGGCAGGGGTCCGCAGAACTGTTTTTT. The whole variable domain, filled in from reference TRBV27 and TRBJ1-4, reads EAQVTQNPRYLITVTGKKLTVTCSQNMNHEYMSWYRQDPGLGLRQIYYSMNVEVTDKGDVPEGYKVSRKEKRNFPLILESPSPNQTSLYFCASKRSGGQGSAELFFGSGTQLSVL.

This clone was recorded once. The CDR3, as DNA: TGTGCCAGCAGTGATTTGGACAGGGGCAATCAGCCCCAGCATTTT. It translates to CASSDLDRGNQPQHF. This chain uses TRBV6-1 with TRBJ1-5; 8 bases map to TRBD1. This CDR3 region has 15 residues. Germline V gives CDR1 MNHNS, CDR2 SASEGT. V dropped 3 bases and J dropped 2; count of bases not matched to a gene: 3.